The 2 T cell receptor beta chains below all came from one sample that was sequenced in a study of cytomegalovirus exposure and HLA in healthy donors. The PCR contained 60 Vbeta and 13 Jbeta primers. Assay: immunoSEQ multiplex PCR; the TCRdb copy retains only in-frame clones and omits some. This table holds more than 90,000 clones, about 66% found once. What was sequenced was PBMCs. Receptors were obtained from a boy aged 5-17 years in good health and CMV-seropositive.

This rearrangement joins TRBV4-3 to TRBJ1-4; D unclear. CDR1 is LGHNA, CDR2 YSLEER, per germline. The CDR3 consists of 16 residues. Between the trimmed V and J ends, which lost 0 bases and 7 bases, there was a span of 15 bases. Written as DNA, the CDR3 is TGCGCCAGCAGCCAAGATTTTGGGCAGCTCGGTGAAAAACTGTTTTTT. It specifies CASSQDFGQLGEKLFF.

The V call is TRBV30, the J call TRBJ1-5; 9 positions match TRBD1. This CDR3 spans 16 amino acids. Germline values: CDR1 GTSNPN, CDR2 SVGIG (reference sequence). The V and J ends lost 1 base and 0 bases, in that order; junction bases with no gene match: 4. CDR3 nucleotide sequence: TGTGCCTGGAGTGCGGACAGGGGAAATAGCAATCAGCCCCAGCATTTT. Translation: CAWSADRGNSNQPQHF.